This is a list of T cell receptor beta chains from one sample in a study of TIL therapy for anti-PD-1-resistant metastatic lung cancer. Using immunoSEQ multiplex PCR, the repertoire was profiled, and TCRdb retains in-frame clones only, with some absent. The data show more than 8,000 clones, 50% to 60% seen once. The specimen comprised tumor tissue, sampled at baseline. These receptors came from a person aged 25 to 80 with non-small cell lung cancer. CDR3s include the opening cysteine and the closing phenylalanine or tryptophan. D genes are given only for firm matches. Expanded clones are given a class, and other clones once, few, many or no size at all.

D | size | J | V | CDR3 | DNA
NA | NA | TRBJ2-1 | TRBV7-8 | CASSLWTGYNEQFF | TGTGCCAGCAGCTTATGGACGGGCTACAATGAGCAGTTCTTC
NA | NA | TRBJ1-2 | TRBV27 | CASRSGQVYGYTF | TGTGCCAGCAGATCGGGACAAGTCTATGGCTACACCTTC
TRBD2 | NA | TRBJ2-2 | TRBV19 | CASSQAGGITGELFF | TGTGCCAGTAGTCAAGCGGGGGGGATCACCGGGGAGCTGTTTTTT
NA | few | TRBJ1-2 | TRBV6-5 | CASSLRESDVYGYTF | TGTGCCAGCAGTCTAAGGGAGTCCGACGTCTATGGCTACACCTTC
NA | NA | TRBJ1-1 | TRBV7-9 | CASSLSGGNTEAFF | TGTGCCAGCAGCTTATCTGGGGGAAACACTGAAGCTTTCTTT
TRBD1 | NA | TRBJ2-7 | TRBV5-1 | CASSFVPGQVFYEQYF | TGCGCCAGCAGCTTCGTCCCGGGACAGGTCTTCTACGAGCAGTACTTC
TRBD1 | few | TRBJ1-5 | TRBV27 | CASSPLGQVSYSNQPQHF | TGTGCCAGCAGTCCCCTGGGACAGGTTTCTTATAGCAATCAGCCCCAGCATTTT
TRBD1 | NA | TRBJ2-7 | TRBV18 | CASSPGTGAYEQYF | TGTGCCAGCTCACCAGGGACAGGGGCCTACGAGCAGTACTTC
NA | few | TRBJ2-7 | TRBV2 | CASSRRAASSYEQYF | TGTGCCAGCAGTCGTCGGGCGGCTAGCTCCTACGAGCAGTACTTC
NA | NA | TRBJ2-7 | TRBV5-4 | CASSLLIGPSYYEQYF | TGTGCCAGCAGCTTGCTAATCGGTCCTAGCTATTACGAGCAGTACTTC
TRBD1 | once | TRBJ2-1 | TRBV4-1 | CASSQDGTGDHEQFF | TGCGCCAGCAGCCAAGATGGGACAGGGGACCATGAGCAGTTCTTC
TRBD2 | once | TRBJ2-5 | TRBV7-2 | CASSLASGSEETQYF | TGTGCCAGCAGCTTAGCCAGCGGGAGTGAAGAGACCCAGTACTTC
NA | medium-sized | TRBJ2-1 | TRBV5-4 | CARKATGGYPHNEQFF | TGTGCCAGGAAAGCTACGGGGGGCTACCCACACAATGAGCAGTTCTTC
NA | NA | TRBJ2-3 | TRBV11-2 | CASSLAFGTDTQYF | TGTGCCAGCAGCTTAGCTTTCGGCACAGATACGCAGTATTTT
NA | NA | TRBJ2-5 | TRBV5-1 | CASSFWAERETQYF | TGCGCCAGCAGCTTTTGGGCAGAAAGGGAGACCCAGTACTTC
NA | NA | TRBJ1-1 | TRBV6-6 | CASSLQFTGNTEAFF | TGTGCCAGCAGTTTACAATTCACAGGGAACACTGAAGCTTTCTTT
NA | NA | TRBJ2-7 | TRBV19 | CAGRDKDLYEQYF | TGTGCCGGGAGGGACAAAGACCTCTACGAGCAGTACTTC
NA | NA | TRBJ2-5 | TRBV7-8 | CASSILGQGPGQETQYF | TGTGCCAGCAGCATATTAGGGCAGGGACCAGGACAAGAGACCCAGTACTTC
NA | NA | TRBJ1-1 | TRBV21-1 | CASSREGSTDTEAFF | TGTGCCAGCAGCCGGGAGGGTAGTACGGACACTGAAGCTTTCTTT
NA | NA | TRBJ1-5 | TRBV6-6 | CASRRTAHQPQHF | TGTGCCAGCCGACGGACAGCCCATCAGCCCCAGCATTTT
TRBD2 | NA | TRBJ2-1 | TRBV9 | CASSSRLALSEQFF | TGTGCCAGCAGCTCTCGACTAGCTCTGAGCGAGCAGTTCTTC
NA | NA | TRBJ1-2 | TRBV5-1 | CASSLGTATSYYGYTF | TGCGCCAGCAGCTTGGGGACAGCGACCTCCTACTATGGCTACACCTTC
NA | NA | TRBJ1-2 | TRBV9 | CASSAGVAGGYGYTF | TGTGCCAGCAGCGCCGGAGTGGCGGGGGGTTATGGCTACACCTTC
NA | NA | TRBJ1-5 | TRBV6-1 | CASVGLNSNQPQHF | TGTGCCAGCGTGGGACTCAATAGCAATCAGCCCCAGCATTTT
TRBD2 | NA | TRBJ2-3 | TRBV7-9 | CASSAPSGGRTDTQYF | TGTGCCAGCAGCGCCCCTAGCGGGGGCCGCACAGATACGCAGTATTTT
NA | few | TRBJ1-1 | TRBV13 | CASSTYDSPSEAFF | TGTGCCAGCAGCACCTATGACAGCCCGAGTGAAGCTTTCTTT
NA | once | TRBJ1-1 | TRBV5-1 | CVSSSLFPGNTEAFF | TGCGTCAGCAGCTCCCTATTTCCGGGGAACACTGAAGCTTTCTTT
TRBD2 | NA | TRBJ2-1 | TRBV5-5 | CASSLGLAGEDNEQFF | TGTGCCAGCAGCCTCGGACTAGCGGGGGAGGATAATGAGCAGTTCTTC
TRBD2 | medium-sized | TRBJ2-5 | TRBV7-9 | CASSRGLAAETQYF | TGTGCCAGCAGCAGAGGACTAGCAGCAGAGACCCAGTACTTC
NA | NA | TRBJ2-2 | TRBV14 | CASSPDYPGLLNTGELFF | TGTGCCAGCAGCCCGGATTACCCGGGACTGCTTAACACCGGGGAGCTGTTTTTT
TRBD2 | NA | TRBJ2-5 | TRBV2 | CASRSPPGLAGGPQETQYF | TGTGCCAGCAGGAGTCCCCCGGGACTAGCGGGAGGGCCCCAAGAGACCCAGTACTTC
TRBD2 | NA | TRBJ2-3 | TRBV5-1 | CASSTGTSGGGADTQYF | TGCGCCAGCAGCACCGGGACTAGCGGGGGGGGCGCAGATACGCAGTATTTT
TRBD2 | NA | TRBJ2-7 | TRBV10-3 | CAISAASGSVHEQYF | TGTGCCATCAGTGCGGCTAGCGGGAGTGTCCACGAGCAGTACTTC
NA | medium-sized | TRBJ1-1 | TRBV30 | CAWQAEMNTEAFF | TGTGCCTGGCAGGCGGAGATGAACACTGAAGCTTTCTTT
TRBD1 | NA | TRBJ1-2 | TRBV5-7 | CASSSTGDVNYGYTF | TGTGCCAGCAGCTCCACAGGGGACGTTAACTATGGCTACACCTTC
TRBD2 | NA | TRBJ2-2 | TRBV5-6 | CASTSSGGALGELFF | TGTGCCAGCACCTCTAGCGGGGGGGCTCTCGGGGAGCTGTTTTTT
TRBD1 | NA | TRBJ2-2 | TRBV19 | CASSKGQGSVTGELFF | TGTGCCAGTAGTAAGGGACAGGGGAGTGTCACCGGGGAGCTGTTTTTT
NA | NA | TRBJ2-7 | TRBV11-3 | CASSRGGDYEQYF | TGTGCCAGCAGCAGGGGGGGAGACTACGAGCAGTACTTC
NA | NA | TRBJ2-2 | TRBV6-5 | CASSYGTGPGELFF | TGTGCCAGCAGTTACGGGACTGGCCCCGGGGAGCTGTTTTTT
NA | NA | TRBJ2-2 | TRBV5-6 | CASSLYGGELFF | TGTGCCAGCAGCTTGTACGGCGGGGAGCTGTTTTTT
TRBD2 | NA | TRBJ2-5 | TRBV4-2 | CASSQGTAGGGGETQYF | TGTGCCAGCAGCCAAGGTACAGCGGGGGGCGGAGGAGAGACCCAGTACTTC
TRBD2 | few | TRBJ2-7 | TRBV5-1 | CASSLVVAGGPYEQYF | TGCGCCAGCAGCTTGGTAGTTGCGGGAGGTCCCTACGAGCAGTACTTC
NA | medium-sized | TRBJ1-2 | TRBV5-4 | CASSHPATGGVDGYTF | TGTGCCAGCAGCCACCCTGCAACAGGTGGGGTAGATGGCTACACCTTC
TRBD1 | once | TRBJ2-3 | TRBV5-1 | CASRWAPPGTVTDTQYF | TGCGCCAGCAGATGGGCCCCCCCCGGGACAGTCACAGATACGCAGTATTTT
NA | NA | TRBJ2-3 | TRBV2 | CASKEGTDTQYF | TGTGCCAGCAAGGAAGGGACAGATACGCAGTATTTT
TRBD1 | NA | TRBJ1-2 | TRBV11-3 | CASRRTGGTGYTF | TGTGCCAGCAGGCGGACAGGGGGGACTGGCTACACCTTC
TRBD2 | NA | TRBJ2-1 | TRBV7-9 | CASSRGTSGGGGEQFF | TGTGCCAGCAGCCGCGGGACTAGCGGGGGGGGCGGTGAGCAGTTCTTC
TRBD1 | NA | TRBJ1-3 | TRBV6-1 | CASTRGGDSGNTIYF | TGTGCCAGCACCAGGGGGGGGGACTCTGGAAACACCATATATTTT